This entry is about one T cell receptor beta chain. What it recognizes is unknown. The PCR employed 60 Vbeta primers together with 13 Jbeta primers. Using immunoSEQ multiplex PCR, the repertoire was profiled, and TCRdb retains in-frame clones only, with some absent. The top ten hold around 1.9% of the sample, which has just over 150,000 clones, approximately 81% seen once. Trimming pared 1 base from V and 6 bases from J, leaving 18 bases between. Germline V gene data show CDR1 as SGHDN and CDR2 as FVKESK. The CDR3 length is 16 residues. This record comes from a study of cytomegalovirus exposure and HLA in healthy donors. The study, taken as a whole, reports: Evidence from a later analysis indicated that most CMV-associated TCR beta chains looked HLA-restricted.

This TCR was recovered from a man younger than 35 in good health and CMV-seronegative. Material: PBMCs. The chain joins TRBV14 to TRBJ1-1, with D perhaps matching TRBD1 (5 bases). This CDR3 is CASSQGALGVGPEAFF. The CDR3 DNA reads TGTGCCAGCAGCCAAGGCGCCCTGGGTGTGGGGCCTGAAGCTTTCTTT.